This is a list of T cell receptor beta chains from one sample in a study of long-term antiretroviral therapy in people with HIV. This table comes from immunoSEQ multiplex PCR, and its TCRdb copy is limited to in-frame clones, with some not included. The table shows 17,000 or so clones, with about four fifths occurring only once. The starting material was unsorted PBMCs, obtained just under 2.6 years before starting antiretroviral therapy. These receptors came from a woman in her forties or fifties with HIV. Each CDR3 is given with its conserved first and last residue. The order of the fields is D gene, clone size, V gene, J gene, CDR3 length, CDR3 DNA, CDR3 protein. D genes are given only for firm matches. Clone sizes are given selectively: once, few, many, or a class where the clone is expanded.

.	.	TRBV6-5	TRBJ2-1	16	TGTGCCAGCAGTTACGCCCGGACCAACGCCTACAATGAGCAGTTCTTC	CASSYARTNAYNEQFF
.	few	TRBV6-5	TRBJ1-2	14	TGTGCCAGCAGGAGGGGTATCACTCACTATGGCTACACCTTC	CASRRGITHYGYTF
TRBD2	.	TRBV2	TRBJ2-2	15	TGTGCCAGCAGGACTAGCGGGGGCAACACCGGGGAGCTGTTTTTT	CASRTSGGNTGELFF
.	.	TRBV5-4	TRBJ1-2	13	TGTGCCAGCATACCAGGAAAGACCTATGGCTACACCTTC	CASIPGKTYGYTF
.	few	TRBV5-1	TRBJ1-2	14	TGCGCCAGCAGCGGAGGGGTGGGGAGCTATGGCTACACCTTC	CASSGGVGSYGYTF
TRBD1	.	TRBV19	TRBJ2-3	15	TGTGCCAGTAGTGCGGACAGGGGGCAGGGAGATACGCAGTATTTT	CASSADRGQGDTQYF
.	once	TRBV9	TRBJ1-4	15	TGTGCCAGCAGCGTCCGGCCAGGGGAGCGCGAAAAACTGTTTTTT	CASSVRPGEREKLFF
.	.	TRBV19	TRBJ1-2	12	TGTGCCAGTAACGGGGGGGCCCATGGCTACACCTTC	CASNGGAHGYTF
TRBD1	.	TRBV5-8	TRBJ1-6	17	TGTGCCAGCAGCCCATTCCTGGGACAGGGGAGAGGGTCACCCCTCCACTTT	CASSPFLGQGRGSPLHF
.	.	TRBV29-1	TRBJ1-4	16	TGCAGCGTGGGGGGCTCCCGGGGAGCAACTAATGAAAAACTGTTTTTT	CSVGGSRGATNEKLFF
TRBD2	.	TRBV7-2	TRBJ2-6	18	TGTGCCAGCAGCTTAGCAGCTAGCGGGGCCTCTGGGGCCAACGTCCTGACTTTC	CASSLAASGASGANVLTF
.	once	TRBV18	TRBJ2-5	13	TGTGCCAGCTCCCCCCAGGGGAAAGAGACCCAGTACTTC	CASSPQGKETQYF
TRBD1	.	TRBV29-1	TRBJ1-4	13	TGCAGCTCCAGGACAGGGACTAATGAAAAACTGTTTTTT	CSSRTGTNEKLFF
.	few	TRBV4-1	TRBJ1-2	12	TGCGCCAGCAGGGGGGCAATCTATGGCTACACCTTC	CASRGAIYGYTF
TRBD1	.	TRBV7-9	TRBJ1-3	14	TGTGCCAGCAGCCCGACAGGGAGCGGAAACACCATATATTTT	CASSPTGSGNTIYF
.	.	TRBV5-1	TRBJ1-1	14	TGTGCCAGCAGCTTCGGGGGCCGGAACACTGAAGCTTTCTTT	CASSFGGRNTEAFF
TRBD1	few	TRBV7-3	TRBJ1-1	15	TGTGCCAGCAGCGCACCCAGGGGGCCGAACACTGAAGCTTTCTTT	CASSAPRGPNTEAFF
.	once	TRBV10-3	TRBJ1-2	13	TGTGCCATCCAACCCCTGACGGAAGTTTCCTACACCTTC	CAIQPLTEVSYTF
.	.	TRBV5-1	TRBJ2-5	12	TGCGCCAGCAGGGGGGCCCTCCAGACCCAGTACTTC	CASRGALQTQYF
.	.	TRBV7-3	TRBJ2-2	15	TGTGCCAGCAGCTTTCAGGGGAGGGACACCGGGGAGCTGTTTTTT	CASSFQGRDTGELFF
.	.	TRBV7-9	TRBJ2-2	14	TGTGCCAGCAGCTTGGACTCCTACACCGGGGAGCTGTTTTTT	CASSLDSYTGELFF
.	.	TRBV11-2	TRBJ1-4	14	TGTGCCAGCAGCTTAACGGGGGGTAATGAAAAACTGTTTTTT	CASSLTGGNEKLFF
TRBD1	.	TRBV14	TRBJ1-1	15	TGTGCCAGCAGCCACCCGACAGGGGGCGTTACTGAAGCTTTCTTT	CASSHPTGGVTEAFF
.	.	TRBV7-8	TRBJ1-4	17	TGTGCCAGCAGCTCGGGTCTGGGTTTCGGAACTAATGAAAAACTGTTTTTT	CASSSGLGFGTNEKLFF
TRBD2	.	TRBV6-5	TRBJ2-1	15	TGTGCCAGCAGATTAACGGGGGGGCTTGGGAATGAGCAGTTCTTC	CASRLTGGLGNEQFF
TRBD1	.	TRBV5-5	TRBJ2-1	15	TGTGCCAGCAGCTTAGACAGGGGGGGCTACAATGAGCAGTTCTTC	CASSLDRGGYNEQFF
TRBD1	.	TRBV6-1	TRBJ1-2	15	TGTGCCAGCAGAGGACAGGGGGCCTCTAACTATGGCTACACCTTC	CASRGQGASNYGYTF
.	.	TRBV9	TRBJ1-4	14	TGTGCCAGCAGCGTAGCTGAGCCGGATGAAAAACTGTTTTTT	CASSVAEPDEKLFF
TRBD1	.	TRBV7-7	TRBJ2-6	17	TGTGCCAGCAGCTACGACACAGGGGACGGAGGGGCCAACGTCCTGACTTTC	CASSYDTGDGGANVLTF
.	.	TRBV5-6	TRBJ2-7	14	TGTGCCAGCAGCCCTGCTAGATTCTCCTACGAGCAGTACTTC	CASSPARFSYEQYF
TRBD2	.	TRBV6-1	TRBJ2-1	15	TGTGCCAGCAGTGAGGGCGAGCGGGGGCGGGGTGAGCAGTTCTTC	CASSEGERGRGEQFF
.	few	TRBV4-1	TRBJ1-1	13	TGCGCCAGCAGCCTCGGACGGAACACTGAAGCTTTCTTT	CASSLGRNTEAFF
.	.	TRBV30	TRBJ1-3	16	TGTGCCTGGAAGACAGGTCTAGTCTCCTCTGGAAACACCATATATTTT	CAWKTGLVSSGNTIYF
TRBD1	.	TRBV11-2	TRBJ2-3	16	TGTGCCAGCAGCCTCCGGACAGGGCCTAGCACAGATACGCAGTATTTT	CASSLRTGPSTDTQYF
.	.	TRBV5-1	TRBJ2-2	15	TGCGCCAGCAGCTTAAGGTCCGGAGGGGGCGGGGAGCTGTTTTTT	CASSLRSGGGGELFF
.	.	TRBV6-5	TRBJ1-1	15	TGTGCCAGCAGTCACCTTGGGACCGGGGACACTGAAGCTTTCTTT	CASSHLGTGDTEAFF
.	.	TRBV29-1	TRBJ1-1	12	TGCAGCGCCGTCGTGCTGGGAGCTGAAGCTTTCTTT	CSAVVLGAEAFF
.	.	TRBV21-1	TRBJ2-2	15	TGTGCCAGCAGCACAAGACAATTGGCCCCTCCTGAGCTGTTTTTT	CASSTRQLAPPELFF
.	.	TRBV7-7	TRBJ2-1	14	TGTGCCAGCAGCTTAGCCGGTCCATACAATGAGCAGTTCTTC	CASSLAGPYNEQFF